The rows below give T cell receptor beta chains drawn from one sample of a study of STAT5B mutations in CD4+ large granular lymphocyte leukemia. Method: immunoSEQ multiplex PCR; TCRdb's copy keeps in-frame clones and lacks some. The data hold just over 40,000 clones, with 70% to 85% observed a single time. Material: CD4+ T cells from blood buffy coats. The receptor source for this set is a human donor in good health. Both conserved end residues are part of each CDR3. The D gene is left open where the match is weak. Only some rows state a clone size, as once, few, many or a class for expanded clones.

TRBJ2-7 TRBV30 TRBD2 few TGTGCCTGGAGCTGGGGAGGGACGGGCGAGCAGTACTTC CAWSWGGTGEQYF
TRBJ2-5 TRBV5-4 TRBD2 NA TGTGCCAGCAGCTTACAACTAGCGGGAGGAGAGACCCAGTACTTC CASSLQLAGGETQYF
TRBJ1-1 TRBV19 NA NA TGTGCCAGTAGTATTCGGGGGAGACTAAGCGAGGACACTGAAGCTTTCTTT CASSIRGRLSEDTEAFF
TRBJ1-1 TRBV4-2 TRBD1 NA TGTGCCAGCAGCCAAGTTTCAGGGACAGGGATGAACACTGAAGCTTTCTTT CASSQVSGTGMNTEAFF
TRBJ2-2 TRBV5-6 TRBD2 NA TGTGCCAGCAGCTTGGCCGAGAGCGGGGGGGCCGGAACCGGGGAGCTGTTTTTT CASSLAESGGAGTGELFF
TRBJ2-7 TRBV5-1 TRBD1 NA TGCGCCAGCAGCGGAACACAGGGGGTCTCCTACGAGCAGTACTTC CASSGTQGVSYEQYF
TRBJ1-6 TRBV5-4 TRBD1 NA TGTGCCAGCAGGAAGGGACAGGGTCTGAATTCACCCCTCCACTTT CASRKGQGLNSPLHF
TRBJ2-1 TRBV4-1 TRBD1 NA TGCGCCAGCCGTCAGACAGGGGAAAATGAGCAGTTCTTC CASRQTGENEQFF
TRBJ2-1 TRBV6-5 NA NA TGTGCCAGCAGTTATCGACAGAAAAAAGTCAATGAGCAGTTCTTC CASSYRQKKVNEQFF
TRBJ2-2 TRBV9 TRBD2 NA TGTGCCAGCAGATCCCAACCGGGACTAGCGGGGTTCACCGGGGAGCTGTTTTTT CASRSQPGLAGFTGELFF
TRBJ2-5 TRBV4-1 NA NA TGCGCCAGCAGCCAAGAGGGGGGATTCTCCGGGGAGACCCAGTACTTC CASSQEGGFSGETQYF
TRBJ2-2 TRBV9 NA once TGTGCCAGCAGCGTAGACATTACGGGCGGGGAGCTGTTTTTT CASSVDITGGELFF
TRBJ2-2 TRBV9 NA NA TGTGCCAGCAGCGTATGGCAAAACACCGGGGAGCTGTTTTTT CASSVWQNTGELFF
TRBJ2-7 TRBV7-9 TRBD2 NA TGTGCCAGCAGCGCCCCGGGCGGGAGCGGGAACGAGCAGTACTTC CASSAPGGSGNEQYF
TRBJ2-3 TRBV6-1 NA NA TGTGCCAGCAGTGCCTCCACAGATACGCAGTATTTT CASSASTDTQYF
TRBJ2-5 TRBV7-2 NA NA TGTGCCAGCAGCTTAGTGGGGGGTGTCCAAGAGACCCAGTACTTC CASSLVGGVQETQYF
TRBJ1-5 TRBV30 NA NA TGTGCCTGGGACACTCCGGGCAATCAGCCCCAGCATTTT CAWDTPGNQPQHF
TRBJ1-6 TRBV2 NA NA TGTGCCAGCAGAGACAAGGCGGGCACCTATAATTCACCCCTCCACTTT CASRDKAGTYNSPLHF
TRBJ2-7 TRBV7-9 NA NA TGTGCCAGCAGAGGGGGTCCGCAGGGCAACGAGCAGTACTTC CASRGGPQGNEQYF
TRBJ1-2 TRBV18 TRBD1 NA TGTGCCAGCTCACCAACCGGGACAGAATATGGCTACACCTTC CASSPTGTEYGYTF
TRBJ2-1 TRBV11-3 NA once TGTGCCAGCAGCTTAGAGTCGTATGAGCAGTTCTTC CASSLESYEQFF
TRBJ2-3 TRBV7-2 NA NA TGTGCCAGCAGCTCACCTCGGTCTACTAGCACAGATACGCAGTATTTT CASSSPRSTSTDTQYF
TRBJ2-2 TRBV4-1 TRBD2 NA TGCGCCAGCAGCCAACACCCGACCCTAGCGGGACACACCGGGGAGCTGTTTTTT CASSQHPTLAGHTGELFF
TRBJ2-1 TRBV11-2 TRBD2 NA TGTGCCAGCAGCTTACGGGTAGCGGGAGGGGGTAGTATAAACAATGAGCAGTTCTTC CASSLRVAGGGSINNEQFF
TRBJ2-1 TRBV29-1 TRBD1 NA TGCAGCGTTTACGGGACAGGGATCGACAATGAGCAGTTCTTC CSVYGTGIDNEQFF
TRBJ1-6 TRBV6-5 NA NA TGTGCCAGCACCCTTTTACAGGGATTTGGATCACCCCTCCACTTT CASTLLQGFGSPLHF
TRBJ2-5 TRBV30 TRBD1 once TGTGCCTGGAGTCAAGGGGGCGCATGGGAGACCCAGTACTTC CAWSQGGAWETQYF
TRBJ1-2 TRBV15 NA NA TGTGCCACCAGCAGAGTTACAGGAGCCCCGGATGGCTACACCTTC CATSRVTGAPDGYTF
TRBJ1-1 TRBV10-2 NA NA TGCGCCAGCAGGTCAATGAACACTGAAGCTTTCTTT CASRSMNTEAFF
TRBJ1-4 TRBV5-1 TRBD1 NA TGCGCCAGCAGCTCCACAGGGGGCGATGAAAAACTGTTTTTT CASSSTGGDEKLFF
TRBJ2-3 TRBV10-3 NA NA TGTGCCATCAGTGACGAGTGGAGAGATACGCAGTATTTT CAISDEWRDTQYF
TRBJ2-5 TRBV5-4 TRBD1 NA TGTGCCAGCAGCCGGACAGGGGGCCTACAAGAGACCCAGTACTTC CASSRTGGLQETQYF
TRBJ1-1 TRBV6-5 TRBD1 NA TGTGCCAGCAGCCGACAGGGGCAACCTGAAGCTTTCTTT CASSRQGQPEAFF
TRBJ1-2 TRBV6-5 TRBD1 NA TGTGCCAGCAGTTACCTGGGACAGGGGGCTGATGGCTACACCTTC CASSYLGQGADGYTF
TRBJ1-3 TRBV6-6 TRBD1 NA TGTGCCAGCACGGGACAGGGAAACTCTGGAAACACCATATATTTT CASTGQGNSGNTIYF
TRBJ2-1 TRBV28 TRBD2 NA TGTGCCAGCATCTTAGGAGGGAGGGATGAGCAGTTCTTC CASILGGRDEQFF